This TCR beta chain comes out of a study of blood T cell repertoires in COVID-19. Study at large: The analysed material was cDNA or gDNA that came from T cells, B-cell-depleted T cells, or PBMCs.

The assay was immunoSEQ multiplex PCR, and TCRdb's table has in-frame clones only and misses some. The sample carries 190,000 or so clones, over 75% recorded once. The germline gives CDR1 MNHEY, CDR2 SVGAGI. The CDR3 has 14 amino acids. The ends lost 7 bases at V and 5 bases at J; junction bases unmatched: 9. Sequenced material: peripheral blood. V gene TRBV6-5 combines with J gene TRBJ2-3, with TRBD2 matching over 7 bases. This receptor was identified in a man between 50 and 59 years old who had recovered from COVID-19. CDR3 loop: CASKGGSRGDTQYF. CDR3 nucleotide sequence: TGTGCCAGCAAGGGCGGGAGTCGTGGAGATACGCAGTATTTT.